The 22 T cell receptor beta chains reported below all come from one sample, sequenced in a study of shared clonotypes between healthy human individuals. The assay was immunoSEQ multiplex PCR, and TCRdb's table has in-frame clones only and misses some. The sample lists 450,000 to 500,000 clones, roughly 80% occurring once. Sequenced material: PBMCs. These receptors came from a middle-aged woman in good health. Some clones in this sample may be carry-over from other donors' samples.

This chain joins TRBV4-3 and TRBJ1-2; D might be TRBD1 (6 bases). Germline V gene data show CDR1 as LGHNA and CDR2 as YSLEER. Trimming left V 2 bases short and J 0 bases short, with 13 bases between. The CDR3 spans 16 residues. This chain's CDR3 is CASSQHPGQPNYGYTF. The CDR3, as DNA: TGCGCCAGCAGCCAACACCCGGGACAACCTAACTATGGCTACACCTTC.

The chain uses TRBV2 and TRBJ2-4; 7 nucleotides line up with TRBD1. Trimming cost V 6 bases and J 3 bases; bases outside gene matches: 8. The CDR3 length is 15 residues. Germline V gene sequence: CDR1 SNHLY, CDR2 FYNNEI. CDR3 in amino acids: CASREQGSFKNIQYF. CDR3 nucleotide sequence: TGTGCCAGCAGGGAACAGGGGTCTTTCAAAAACATTCAGTACTTC.

The DNA for the CDR3 is TGTGCCAGCAGTTACCGATGGTCTACCCCCGGGGAGCTGTTTTTT. Protein: CASSYRWSTPGELFF. The rearrangement joins TRBV6-9 to TRBJ2-2, with D unclear. V was clipped by 3 bases and J by 6 bases, with 14 bases between them. The CDR3 is 15 amino acids. Germline CDR1 and CDR2: MNHGY and SVAAGI.

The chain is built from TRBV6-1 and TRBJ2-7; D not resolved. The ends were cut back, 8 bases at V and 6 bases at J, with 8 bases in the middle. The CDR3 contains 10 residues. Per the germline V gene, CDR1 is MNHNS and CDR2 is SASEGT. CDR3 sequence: CASGTIEQYF. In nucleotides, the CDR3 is TGTGCCAGCGGTACAATCGAGCAGTACTTC.

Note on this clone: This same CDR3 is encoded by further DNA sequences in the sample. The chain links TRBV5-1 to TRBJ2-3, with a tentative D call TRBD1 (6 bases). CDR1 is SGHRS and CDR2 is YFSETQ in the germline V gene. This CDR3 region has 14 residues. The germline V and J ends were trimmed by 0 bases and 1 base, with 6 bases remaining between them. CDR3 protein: CASSLAGGTDTQYF. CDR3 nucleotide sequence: TGCGCCAGCAGCTTGGCAGGGGGCACAGATACGCAGTATTTT.

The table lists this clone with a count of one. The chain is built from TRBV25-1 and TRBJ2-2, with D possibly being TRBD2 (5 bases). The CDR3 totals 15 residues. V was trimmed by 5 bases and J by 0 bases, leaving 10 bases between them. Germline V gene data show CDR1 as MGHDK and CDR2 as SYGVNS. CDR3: CASSRTASNTGELFF. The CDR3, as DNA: TGTGCCAGCAGTAGGACTGCCTCGAACACCGGGGAGCTGTTTTTT. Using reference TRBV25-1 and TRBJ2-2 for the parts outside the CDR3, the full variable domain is EADIYQTPRYLVIGTGKKITLECSQTMGHDKMYWYQQDPGMELHLIHYSYGVNSTEKGDLSSESTVSRIRTEHFPLTLESARPSHTSQYLCASSRTASNTGELFFGEGSRLTVL.

The CDR3 protein is CASSRGGGEKGYGYTF. The DNA for the CDR3 is TGTGCCAGCAGCCGGGGAGGGGGTGAGAAGGGCTATGGCTACACCTTC. The rearrangement joins TRBV4-2 to TRBJ1-2, with D possibly being TRBD1 (6 bases). The CDR3 sequence is 16 residues long. Germline V CDR1 and CDR2: LGHNA, YNFKEQ. Deletions cut 4 bases from V and 4 bases from J, with 19 bases between.

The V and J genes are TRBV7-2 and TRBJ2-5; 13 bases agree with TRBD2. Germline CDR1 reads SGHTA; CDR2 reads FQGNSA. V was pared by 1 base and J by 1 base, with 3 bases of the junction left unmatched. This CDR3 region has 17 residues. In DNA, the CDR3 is TGTGCCAGCAGCTTAGTGGGGACTAGCGGGACCCAAGAGACCCAGTACTTC. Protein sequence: CASSLVGTSGTQETQYF.

CDR3 nucleotide sequence: TGTGCCAGGGGGGATAGCGGGAGGGTCAATGAGCAGTTCTTC. Protein product: CARGDSGRVNEQFF. The V and J genes are TRBV7-9 and TRBJ2-1; TRBD2 matches at 11 bases. This CDR3 comprises 14 residues. J lost 6 bases, V lost 9 bases, and 7 bases had no gene match. CDR1 and CDR2 (germline): SEHNR, FQNEAQ (reference sequence).

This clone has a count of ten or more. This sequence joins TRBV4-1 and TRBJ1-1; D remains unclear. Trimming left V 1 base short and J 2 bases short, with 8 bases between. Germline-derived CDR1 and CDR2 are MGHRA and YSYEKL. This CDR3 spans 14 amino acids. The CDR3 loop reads CASSQGGDNTEAFF. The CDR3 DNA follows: TGCGCCAGCAGCCAAGGTGGGGATAACACTGAAGCTTTCTTT.

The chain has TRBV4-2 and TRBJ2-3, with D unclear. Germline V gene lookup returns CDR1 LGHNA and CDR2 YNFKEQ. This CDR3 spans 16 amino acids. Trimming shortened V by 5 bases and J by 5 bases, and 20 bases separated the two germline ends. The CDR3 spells CASSSRTFSDQDTQYF. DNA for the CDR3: TGTGCCAGCAGCTCAAGAACGTTTTCCGATCAAGATACGCAGTATTTT.

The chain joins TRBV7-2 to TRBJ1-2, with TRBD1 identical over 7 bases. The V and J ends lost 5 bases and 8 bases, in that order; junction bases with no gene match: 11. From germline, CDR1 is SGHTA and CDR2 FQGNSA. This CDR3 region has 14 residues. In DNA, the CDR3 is TGTGCCAGCAGCGTCGCGGGACAGAGAGTGGGCTACACCTTC. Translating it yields CASSVAGQRVGYTF.

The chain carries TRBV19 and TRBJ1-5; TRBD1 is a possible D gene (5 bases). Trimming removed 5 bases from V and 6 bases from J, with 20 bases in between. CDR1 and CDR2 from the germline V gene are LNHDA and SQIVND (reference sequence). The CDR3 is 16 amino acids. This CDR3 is CASSPRLQVFSQPQHF. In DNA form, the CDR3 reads TGTGCCAGTAGTCCCCGGCTACAGGTTTTTTCTCAGCCCCAGCATTTT.

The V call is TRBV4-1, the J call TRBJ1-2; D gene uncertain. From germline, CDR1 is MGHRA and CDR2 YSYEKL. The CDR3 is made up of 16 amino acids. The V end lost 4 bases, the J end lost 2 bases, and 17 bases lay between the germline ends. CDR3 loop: CASSLTVLPRNYGYTF. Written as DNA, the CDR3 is TGCGCCAGCAGCCTTACAGTTCTCCCCAGAAACTATGGCTACACCTTC.

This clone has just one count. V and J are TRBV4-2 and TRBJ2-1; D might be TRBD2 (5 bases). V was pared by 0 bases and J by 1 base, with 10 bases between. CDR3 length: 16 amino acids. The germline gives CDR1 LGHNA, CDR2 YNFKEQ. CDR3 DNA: TGTGCCAGCAGCCAAGATATGAGGGAGTCCTACAATGAGCAGTTCTTC. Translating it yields CASSQDMRESYNEQFF.

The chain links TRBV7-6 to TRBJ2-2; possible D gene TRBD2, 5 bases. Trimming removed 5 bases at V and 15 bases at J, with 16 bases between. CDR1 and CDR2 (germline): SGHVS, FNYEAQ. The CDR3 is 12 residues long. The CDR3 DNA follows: TGTGCCAGCAGCCCAGGAGGTCAGGTGGTGTTTTTT. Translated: CASSPGGQVVFF. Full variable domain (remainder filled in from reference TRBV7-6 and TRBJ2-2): GAGVSQSPRYKVTKRGQDVALRCDPISGHVSLYWYRQALGQGPEFLTYFNYEAQQDKSGLPNDRFSAERPEGSISTLTIQRTEQRDSAMYRCASSPGGQVVFFGEGSRLTVL.

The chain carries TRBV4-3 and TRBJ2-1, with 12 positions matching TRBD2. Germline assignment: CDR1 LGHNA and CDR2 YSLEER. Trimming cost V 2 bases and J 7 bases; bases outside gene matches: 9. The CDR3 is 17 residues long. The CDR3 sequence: CASSQHVGLAGRNEQFF. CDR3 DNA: TGCGCCAGCAGCCAACACGTGGGACTAGCGGGTCGGAATGAGCAGTTCTTC.

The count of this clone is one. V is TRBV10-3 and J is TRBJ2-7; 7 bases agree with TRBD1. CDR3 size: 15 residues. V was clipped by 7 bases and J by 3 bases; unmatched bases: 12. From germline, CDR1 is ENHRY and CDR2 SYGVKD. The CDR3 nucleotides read TGTGCCATCATGATGAGCCGGGACAGACTCTACGAGCAGTACTTC. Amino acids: CAIMMSRDRLYEQYF.

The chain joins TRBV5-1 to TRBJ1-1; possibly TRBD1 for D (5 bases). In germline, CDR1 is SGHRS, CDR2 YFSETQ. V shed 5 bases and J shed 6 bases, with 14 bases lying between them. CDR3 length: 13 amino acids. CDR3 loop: CASRRGDGAEAFF. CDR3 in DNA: TGCGCCAGCAGGAGGGGTGACGGGGCTGAAGCTTTCTTT.

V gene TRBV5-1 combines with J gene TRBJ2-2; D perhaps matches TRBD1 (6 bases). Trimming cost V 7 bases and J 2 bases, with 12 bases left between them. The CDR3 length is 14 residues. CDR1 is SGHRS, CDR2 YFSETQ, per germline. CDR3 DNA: TGCGCCAGCGGAAGGACAGAAAACACCGGGGAGCTGTTTTTT. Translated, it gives CASGRTENTGELFF.

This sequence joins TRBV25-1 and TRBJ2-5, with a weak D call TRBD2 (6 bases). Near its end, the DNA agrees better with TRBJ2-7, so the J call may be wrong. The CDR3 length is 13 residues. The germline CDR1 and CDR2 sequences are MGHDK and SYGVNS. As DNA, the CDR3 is TGTGCCAGCAGGGGGCAGGGACTTTACGAGCAGTACTTC. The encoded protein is CASRGQGLYEQYF.

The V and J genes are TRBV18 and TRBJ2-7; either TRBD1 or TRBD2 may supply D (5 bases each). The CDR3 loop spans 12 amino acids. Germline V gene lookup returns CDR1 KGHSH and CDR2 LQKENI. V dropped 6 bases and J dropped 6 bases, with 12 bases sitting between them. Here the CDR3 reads CASSFVRGEQYF. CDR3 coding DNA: TGTGCCAGCTCGTTCGTGAGGGGCGAGCAGTACTTC.